The 11 T cell receptor beta chains below all came from one sample that was sequenced in a study of blood T cell repertoires in COVID-19. Assay: immunoSEQ multiplex PCR; the TCRdb copy retains only in-frame clones and omits some. The sample carries around 250,000 clones, over 70% recorded once. The sample comprised PBMCs or T cells enriched from blood (not recorded which). The origin of the receptors is a woman between 40 and 50 years old who had been exposed to COVID-19.

Only one count was recorded for this clone. The V and J genes are TRBV7-9 and TRBJ2-4; TRBD2 agrees at 11 bases. V gave up 2 bases and J gave up 4 bases; unmatched junction bases: 1. CDR3 length equals 15 residues. Germline V gene lookup returns CDR1 SEHNR and CDR2 FQNEAQ (reference sequence). CDR3 DNA sequence: TGTGCCAGCAGCTTACTAGCGGGGGGAAAAAACATTCAGTACTTC. Translation: CASSLLAGGKNIQYF.

V and J are TRBV30 and TRBJ2-1; 7 bases are a match to TRBD2. The CDR3 covers 15 residues. Trimming cost V 5 bases and J 3 bases; bases outside gene matches: 10. Germline loops: CDR1 GTSNPN, CDR2 SVGIG (reference sequence). The CDR3 reads CAWARLASFYNEQFF. CDR3 nucleotide sequence: TGTGCCTGGGCCCGACTAGCCTCTTTCTACAATGAGCAGTTCTTC.

The chain couples TRBV27 to TRBJ1-1; the D gene is possibly TRBD1 (6 bases). V lost 5 bases and J 7 bases, leaving 20 bases between the germline ends. The CDR3 has 15 residues. The germline V gene has CDR1 MNHEY and CDR2 SMNVEV (reference sequence). The CDR3 here is CASSTTTGSLYEAFF. The CDR3 DNA reads as TGTGCCAGCAGTACCACGACAGGCTCCCTCTATGAAGCTTTCTTT.

This clone was observed a few times. The chain combines TRBV7-2 with TRBJ2-1, with D perhaps matching TRBD1 (6 bases). CDR3 length: 15 residues. In germline, CDR1 is SGHTA, CDR2 FQGNSA. Trimming removed 3 bases from V and 6 bases from J, with 15 bases in between. The CDR3 nucleotides are TGTGCCAGCAGCTTCCAGGGGAGCGCGGGCAATGAGCAGTTCTTC. This gives the protein CASSFQGSAGNEQFF.

This clone was picked up a small number of times. V gene TRBV25-1 combines with J gene TRBJ1-5, with D tentatively TRBD1 (6 bases). Between the trimmed V and J ends, which lost 4 bases and 7 bases, there was a span of 8 bases. The CDR3 contains 12 residues. Germline V gives CDR1 MGHDK, CDR2 SYGVNS. The CDR3 sequence is CASSVGGQPQHF. The CDR3 DNA is TGTGCCAGCAGTGTAGGGGGACAGCCCCAGCATTTT.

The V and J genes are TRBV28 and TRBJ1-1; TRBD1 might be the D (5 bases). V lost 8 bases, J lost 3 bases, and 16 bases lay in between. In germline, CDR1 is MDHEN, CDR2 SYDVKM. This CDR3 spans 14 amino acids. The CDR3 nucleotides are TGTGCCAGCTTTACTCAGGGTGGGGACACTGAAGCTTTCTTT. Its protein is CASFTQGGDTEAFF.

This clone was seen a few times. The CDR3 spells CAWQGGVLFTDTQYF. The CDR3 DNA reads as TGTGCCTGGCAGGGAGGAGTTTTGTTCACAGATACGCAGTATTTT. The V and J genes are TRBV30 and TRBJ2-3; tentatively, D is TRBD2 (6 bases). Germline values: CDR1 GTSNPN, CDR2 SVGIG (reference sequence). This CDR3 has 15 residues. The V gene lost 5 bases and the J gene lost 2 bases, with 17 bases spanning the gap. The whole variable domain, remainder taken from reference TRBV30 and TRBJ2-3, is SQTIHQWPATLVQPVGSPLSLECTVEGTSNPNLYWYRQAAGRGLQLLFYSVGIGQISSEVPQNLSASRPQDRQFILSSKKLLLSDSGFYLCAWQGGVLFTDTQYFGPGTRLTVL.

The chain has TRBV19 and TRBJ1-5; a weak D match, TRBD1 (5 bases). Germline loops: CDR1 LNHDA, CDR2 SQIVND (reference sequence). The CDR3 runs 16 residues. With 6 bases removed from V and 5 bases from J, the gap between germline ends came to 20 bases. The CDR3: CASRMSREGDYQPQHF. The DNA for the CDR3 is TGTGCCAGTAGAATGTCCAGGGAAGGGGACTATCAGCCCCAGCATTTT.

This chain uses TRBV7-3 with TRBJ1-1, with 9 nucleotides matching TRBD1. J was trimmed by 4 bases and V by 5 bases; bases with no gene match: 5. The CDR3 is 14 residues long. In germline, CDR1 is SGHTA, CDR2 FQGTGA. The CDR3 is CASSPGQGSTEAFF. The CDR3 DNA is TGTGCCAGCAGCCCGGGACAGGGCAGCACTGAAGCTTTCTTT.

The rearrangement joins TRBV24-1 to TRBJ1-2, with a possible D match to TRBD1 (6 bases). Germline V gives CDR1 KGHDR, CDR2 SFDVKD. The V end lost 6 bases, the J end lost 6 bases, and 16 bases lay between the germline ends. The CDR3 extends over 14 amino acids. CDR3 sequence: CATSPDDRQDGYTF. CDR3 coding DNA: TGTGCCACCAGTCCTGACGACAGGCAAGATGGCTACACCTTC.

V usage is TRBV28 and J usage is TRBJ1-6, with 8 bases that match TRBD1. With 5 bases clipped from V and 7 bases from J, the junction kept 7 bases outside the gene matches. The CDR3 covers 15 residues. The V gene's germline CDR1 is MDHEN and CDR2 SYDVKM. Here the CDR3 reads CASSQAGGANSPLHF. CDR3 DNA: TGTGCCAGCAGTCAAGCAGGGGGCGCGAATTCACCCCTCCACTTT.